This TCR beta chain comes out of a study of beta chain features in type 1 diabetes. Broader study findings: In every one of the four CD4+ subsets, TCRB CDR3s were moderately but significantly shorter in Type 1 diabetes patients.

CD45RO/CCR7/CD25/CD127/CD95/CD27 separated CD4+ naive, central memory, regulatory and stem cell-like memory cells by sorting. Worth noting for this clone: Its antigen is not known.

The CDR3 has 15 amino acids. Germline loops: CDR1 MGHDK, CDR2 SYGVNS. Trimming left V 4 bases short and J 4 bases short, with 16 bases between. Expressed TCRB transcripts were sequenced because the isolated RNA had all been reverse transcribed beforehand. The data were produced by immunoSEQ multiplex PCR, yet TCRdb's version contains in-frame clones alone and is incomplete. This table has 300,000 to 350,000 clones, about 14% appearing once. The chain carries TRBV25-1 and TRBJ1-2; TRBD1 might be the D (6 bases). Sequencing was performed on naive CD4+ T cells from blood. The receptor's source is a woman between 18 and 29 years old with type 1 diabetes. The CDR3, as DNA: TGTGCCAGCAGTGGATTACTGGGACAAATCTATGGCTACACCTTC. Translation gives CASSGLLGQIYGYTF.